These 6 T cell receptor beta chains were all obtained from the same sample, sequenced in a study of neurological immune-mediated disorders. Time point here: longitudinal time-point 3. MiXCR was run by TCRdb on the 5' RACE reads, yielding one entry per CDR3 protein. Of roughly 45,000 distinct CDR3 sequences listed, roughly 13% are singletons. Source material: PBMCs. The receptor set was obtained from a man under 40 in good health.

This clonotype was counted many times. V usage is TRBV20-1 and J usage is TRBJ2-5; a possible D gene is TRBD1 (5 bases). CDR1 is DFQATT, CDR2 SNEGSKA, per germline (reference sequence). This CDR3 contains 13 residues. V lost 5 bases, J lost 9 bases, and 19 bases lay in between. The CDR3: CSAGRQRNEAQYF. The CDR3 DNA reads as TGCAGTGCTGGCCGACAGCGCAATGAAGCCCAGTACTTC.

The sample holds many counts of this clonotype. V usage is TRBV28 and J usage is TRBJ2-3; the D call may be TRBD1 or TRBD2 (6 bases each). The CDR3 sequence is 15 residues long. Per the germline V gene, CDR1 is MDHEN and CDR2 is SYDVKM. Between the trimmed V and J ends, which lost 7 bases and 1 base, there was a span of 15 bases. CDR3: CASTEGGAGTDTQYF. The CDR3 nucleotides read TGTGCCAGCACCGAGGGGGGCGCGGGCACAGATACGCAGTATTTT.

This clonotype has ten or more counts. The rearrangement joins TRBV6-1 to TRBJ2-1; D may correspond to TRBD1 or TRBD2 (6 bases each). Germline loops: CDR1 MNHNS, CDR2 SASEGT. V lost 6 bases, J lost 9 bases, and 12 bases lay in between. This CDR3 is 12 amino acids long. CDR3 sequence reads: CASSYGGLEQFF. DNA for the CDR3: TGTGCCAGCAGCTATGGGGGGCTTGAGCAGTTCTTC.

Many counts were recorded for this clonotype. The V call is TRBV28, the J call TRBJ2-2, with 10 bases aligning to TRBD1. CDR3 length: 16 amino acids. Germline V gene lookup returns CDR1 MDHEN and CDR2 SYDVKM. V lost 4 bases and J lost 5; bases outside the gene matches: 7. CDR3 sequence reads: CASSSQGQGITGELFF. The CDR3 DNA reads TGTGCCAGCAGTTCACAGGGACAGGGGATAACCGGGGAGCTGTTTTTT.

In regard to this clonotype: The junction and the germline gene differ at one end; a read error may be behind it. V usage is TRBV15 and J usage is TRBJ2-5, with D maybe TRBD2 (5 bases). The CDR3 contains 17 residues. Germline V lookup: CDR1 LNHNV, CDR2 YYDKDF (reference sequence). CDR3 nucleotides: TGTGCCACCAGCAGAGATAGTGCGGATGATTCGTGGGAGACCCAGCACTTC. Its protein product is CATSRDSADDSWETQHF.

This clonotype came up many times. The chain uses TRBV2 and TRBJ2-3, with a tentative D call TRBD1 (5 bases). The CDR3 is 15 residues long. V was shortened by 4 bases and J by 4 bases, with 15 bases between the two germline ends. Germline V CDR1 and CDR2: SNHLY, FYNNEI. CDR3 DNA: TGTGCCAGCAGTGTAGCCAGGGCGACCGCAGATACGCAGTATTTT. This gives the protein CASSVARATADTQYF.